Below, 9 T cell receptor beta chains from the same sample are listed, as sequenced in a study of blood T cell repertoires in COVID-19. Method: immunoSEQ multiplex PCR; TCRdb's copy keeps in-frame clones and lacks some. Of about 280,000 clones in the sample, approximately 91% were seen once. The sample was peripheral blood. The receptors shown here come from a man aged 18 to 30 with active or convalescent COVID-19.

This clone was counted a single time. This chain links TRBV7-8 with TRBJ2-7; 11 positions match TRBD2. CDR1 and CDR2 from the germline V gene are SGHVS and FQNEAQ. J gave up 4 bases and V 4 bases, and 6 bases lay outside the gene matches. The CDR3 has 15 amino acids. The CDR3 here is CASSSGLAERYEQYF. The CDR3 DNA reads as TGTGCCAGCAGCTCGGGACTAGCGGAGCGTTACGAGCAGTACTTC.

V and J are TRBV7-3 and TRBJ2-2; TRBD2 agrees at 10 bases. V shed 5 bases, J shed 6 bases, and the junction held 24 bases outside the gene matches. Germline loops: CDR1 SGHTA, CDR2 FQGTGA. This CDR3 is 21 amino acids long. The CDR3 nucleotides are TGTGCCAGCAGCAGCAACCCAGCTAGCGGGGGCCGCGCGATGAAATCCGGGGAGCTGTTTTTT. Protein: CASSSNPASGGRAMKSGELFF.

The chain links TRBV19 to TRBJ2-6; 7 bases agree with TRBD1. Trimming cost V 4 bases and J 4 bases; bases outside gene matches: 4. The CDR3 has 15 residues. Germline-derived CDR1 and CDR2 are LNHDA and SQIVND (reference sequence). The CDR3 loop reads CASSKGASGANVLTF. CDR3 coding DNA: TGTGCCAGTAGTAAGGGGGCGAGCGGGGCCAACGTCCTGACTTTC.

This clone was seen only once. The chain is built from TRBV5-4 and TRBJ1-2; no clear D. The V gene's germline CDR1 is SGHNT and CDR2 YYREEE (reference sequence). The CDR3 is 17 amino acids. V was shortened by 0 bases and J by 0 bases, with 15 bases between the two germline ends. The CDR3 DNA reads TGTGCCAGCAGCTTGGTTTCTTGGAGTAGTGCTAACTATGGCTACACCTTC. As protein: CASSLVSWSSANYGYTF.

The gene calls are TRBV7-9 and TRBJ2-6; no definite D call. The germline V gene encodes CDR1 SEHNR and CDR2 FQNEAQ (reference sequence). Between the trimmed V and J ends, which lost 2 bases and 4 bases, there was a span of 9 bases. The CDR3 runs 15 residues. CDR3 nucleotide sequence: TGTGCCAGCAGCTTAAGAGGAGCCGGGGCCAACGTCCTGACTTTC. It yields the protein CASSLRGAGANVLTF.

The chain employs TRBV6-6 and TRBJ1-5; tentative D call: TRBD1 (6 bases). The germline gives CDR1 MNHNY, CDR2 SVGAGI (reference sequence). Trimming took 4 bases from V and 4 from J, leaving 8 bases between them. CDR3 length equals 13 residues. The CDR3 loop is CASSFDRNQPQHF. In DNA form, the CDR3 reads TGTGCCAGCAGTTTCGACAGGAATCAGCCCCAGCATTTT.

In its sample, this clone was seen a few times. The V gene is TRBV6-5, the J gene TRBJ1-1; 8 bases match TRBD1. This CDR3 has 14 residues. In germline, CDR1 is MNHEY, CDR2 SVGAGI. After removal of 5 bases from V and 3 bases from J, the junction contained 5 bases not matched to a gene. The CDR3 reads CASSRDRGYTEAFF. DNA of the CDR3: TGTGCCAGCAGTCGAGACAGGGGCTACACTGAAGCTTTCTTT.

This sequence joins TRBV5-6 and TRBJ1-3; TRBD1 is a possible D gene (5 bases). Between the trimmed V and J ends, which lost 4 bases and 3 bases, there was a span of 8 bases. The CDR3 contains 13 residues. Germline lookup yields CDR1 SGHDT and CDR2 YYEEEE. The CDR3 nucleotides are TGTGCCAGCAGCGCAGGGTATGGAAACACCATATATTTT. This codes for CASSAGYGNTIYF.

The chain joins TRBV20-1 to TRBJ1-2; the D is unclear. CDR3 length: 13 amino acids. Trimming pared 3 bases from V and 2 bases from J, leaving 10 bases between. Germline V gene data show CDR1 as DFQATT and CDR2 as SNEGSKA (reference sequence). CDR3 coding DNA: TGCAGTGCTAGTGAACAGACGAACTATGGCTACACCTTC. Its translation: CSASEQTNYGYTF.